Presented here are 24 T cell receptor beta chains from one specimen sequenced in a study of cytomegalovirus exposure and HLA in healthy donors. Primers: 60 Vbeta forward and 13 Jbeta reverse. The table came from immunoSEQ multiplex PCR; TCRdb's copy has only in-frame clones and leaves some out. The data show under 95,000 clones, and the top ten clones hold 3% to 4%. Sequencing used PBMCs. These receptor sequences come from a man aged 18 to 29 in good health and CMV-seropositive.

The V and J genes are TRBV12-5 and TRBJ2-4; D not resolved. Between the trimmed V and J ends, which lost 6 bases and 15 bases, there was a span of 9 bases. This CDR3 is built from 9 residues. Germline V CDR1 and CDR2: LGHNT, FRNRAP. CDR3 nucleotide sequence: TGTGCTAGTGGCCTGACATCGTACTTC. This gives the protein CASGLTSYF. Using reference TRBV12-5 and TRBJ2-4 for the parts outside the CDR3, the full variable domain is DARVTQTPRHKVTEMGQEVTMRCQPILGHNTVFWYRQTMMQGLELLAYFRNRAPLDDSGMPKDRFSAEMPDATLATLKIQPSEPRDSAVYFCASGLTSYFGAGTRLSVL.

About this clone: Relative to the germline gene, one junction end is altered; a read error may explain this. The chain joins TRBV6-5 to TRBJ2-7; D is perhaps TRBD2 (5 bases). This CDR3 has 11 amino acids. Germline loops: CDR1 MNHEY, CDR2 SVGAGI. This chain's CDR3 is CVSKRTDEQYF. CDR3 nucleotides: TGTGTCAGCAAGCGGACGGACGAGCAGTACTTC.

The V and J genes are TRBV12-5 and TRBJ2-7, with TRBD1 identical over 7 bases. From germline, CDR1 is LGHNT and CDR2 FRNRAP. J lost 11 bases, V lost 2 bases, and 15 bases had no gene match. This CDR3 comprises 15 residues. The CDR3 sequence: CASGLPKKGGWTEYF. The DNA of the CDR3 is TGTGCTAGTGGTTTGCCCAAAAAAGGGGGCTGGACGGAGTACTTC.

The chain uses TRBV9 and TRBJ1-1; D is uncertain. The CDR3 runs 14 residues. V lost 5 bases, J lost 4 bases, and 15 bases lay in between. Germline CDR1 and CDR2: SGDLS and YYNGEE. CDR3: CASSYRGSGTEAFF. In DNA, the CDR3 is TGTGCCAGCAGTTACAGAGGGTCTGGCACTGAAGCTTTCTTT.

V is TRBV2 and J is TRBJ1-5, with TRBD1 matching 8 bases. This CDR3 has 14 residues. Germline V gene sequence: CDR1 SNHLY, CDR2 FYNNEI. V lost 9 bases to trimming and J lost 3 bases; unmatched junction nucleotides: 7. DNA for the CDR3: TGTGCCAGTTCAGACAGGGGCTTCAATCAGCCCCAGCATTTT. It specifies CASSDRGFNQPQHF. The full variable domain, completed using reference TRBV2 and TRBJ1-5, is EPEVTQTPSHQVTQMGQEVILRCVPISNHLYFYWYRQILGQKVEFLVSFYNNEISEKSEIFDDQFSVERPDGSNFTLKIRSTKLEDSAMYFCASSDRGFNQPQHFGDGTRLSIL.

Concerning this clone itself: Additional DNA sequences in this sample encode the identical CDR3. The V and J genes are TRBV4-1 and TRBJ2-5; a weak D match, TRBD2 (5 bases). Germline V gene data show CDR1 as MGHRA and CDR2 as YSYEKL. CDR3 length: 13 amino acids. Deletions cut 4 bases from V and 1 base from J, with 7 bases between. Written as DNA, the CDR3 is TGCGCCAGCAGCCCCGGAGGCCAAGAGACCCAGTACTTC. Translating it yields CASSPGGQETQYF.

V is TRBV6-5 and J is TRBJ2-7; TRBD1 is a possible D gene (5 bases). Germline CDR1 MNHEY, CDR2 SVGAGI. V dropped 2 bases and J dropped 4 bases, with 6 bases sitting between them. The CDR3 has 12 amino acids. CDR3 nucleotides: TGTGCCAGCAGTTACGACAGTTACGAGCAGTACTTC. This sequence encodes CASSYDSYEQYF.

This chain uses TRBV4-1 with TRBJ2-7; D might be TRBD1 (6 bases). The CDR3 consists of 16 residues. Germline assignment: CDR1 MGHRA and CDR2 YSYEKL. The V end lost 4 bases, the J end lost 2 bases, and 18 bases lay between the germline ends. This CDR3 reads CASSRFGAGTPYEQYF. The CDR3 region has the DNA TGCGCCAGCAGCCGTTTTGGAGCAGGGACACCCTACGAGCAGTACTTC.

The chain combines TRBV28 with TRBJ1-1; D is unresolved. V gave up 5 bases and J gave up 4 bases, with 20 bases separating them. Germline V gene lookup returns CDR1 MDHEN and CDR2 SYDVKM. The CDR3 totals 16 residues. The chain's CDR3 is CASSPPWGAPSTEAFF. CDR3 bases: TGTGCCAGCAGTCCCCCCTGGGGAGCACCGAGCACTGAAGCTTTCTTT.

This chain uses TRBV6-1 with TRBJ1-1, with 8 bases lining up with TRBD1. The CDR3 covers 15 residues. V was pared by 2 bases and J by 5 bases, with 7 bases of the junction left unmatched. CDR1 is MNHNS and CDR2 is SASEGT in the germline V gene. The CDR3 here is CASSELTGGKTEAFF. The CDR3 bases are TGTGCCAGCAGTGAACTCACAGGGGGTAAGACTGAAGCTTTCTTT.

The V and J genes are TRBV21-1 and TRBJ2-7; the D segment call TRBD2 is taken from the table without a DNA check. TRBV21-1 is a pseudogene segment. The CDR3 consists of 16 residues. In DNA form, the CDR3 reads TGTGCCAGCAGCACGACTGGACTAGCTTTCTCCTACGAGCAGTACTTC. It encodes CASSTTGLAFSYEQYF.

This chain links TRBV7-2 with TRBJ2-1, with 7 nucleotides matching TRBD2. The germline V gene has CDR1 SGHTA and CDR2 FQGNSA. The CDR3 runs to 13 residues. J gave up 9 bases and V 3 bases, and 5 bases lay outside the gene matches. The CDR3 here is CASSFDPGGEQFF. CDR3 DNA sequence: TGTGCCAGCAGCTTCGATCCGGGGGGTGAGCAGTTCTTC.

The chain joins TRBV6-4 to TRBJ2-1, with D tentatively TRBD2 (5 bases). From germline, CDR1 is MRHNA and CDR2 SNTAGT. V lost 0 bases and J 6 bases, leaving 6 bases between the germline ends. CDR3 length: 13 amino acids. The CDR3 DNA follows: TGTGCCAGCAGTGACTCGACTATCAATGAGCAGTTCTTC. Its protein is CASSDSTINEQFF.

The chain joins TRBV30 to TRBJ2-7; the D gene is possibly TRBD1 (5 bases). V lost 0 bases and J 2 bases, leaving 8 bases between the germline ends. CDR1 and CDR2 from the germline V gene are GTSNPN and SVGIG (reference sequence). The CDR3 covers 13 residues. This CDR3 reads CAWSVIQAYEQYF. The CDR3 DNA follows: TGTGCCTGGAGTGTAATACAGGCCTACGAGCAGTACTTC.

This chain connects TRBV15 to TRBJ2-5; 12 nucleotides align to TRBD1. The CDR3 loop spans 15 amino acids. In germline, CDR1 is LNHNV, CDR2 YYDKDF (reference sequence). V lost 11 bases, J lost 4 bases, and 11 bases stayed unmatched. The CDR3 loop reads CASERDRGLGETQYF. In DNA form, the CDR3 reads TGTGCCTCTGAACGGGACAGGGGGCTAGGAGAGACCCAGTACTTC.

V usage is TRBV11-3 and J usage is TRBJ2-7; 8 nucleotides align to TRBD1. V lost 3 bases to trimming and J lost 6 bases; unmatched junction nucleotides: 1. CDR1 SGHNT and CDR2 YENEEA come from the germline V gene. The CDR3 spans 12 residues. The CDR3 here is CASSFTGGEQYF. Here the CDR3 DNA reads TGTGCCAGCAGCTTTACAGGGGGCGAGCAGTACTTC.

The chain links TRBV7-9 to TRBJ2-3; D possibly corresponds to TRBD2 (6 bases). This CDR3 is built from 15 residues. V was clipped by 1 base and J by 2 bases, with 10 bases between them. CDR1 and CDR2 from the germline V gene are SEHNR and FQNEAQ (reference sequence). The CDR3 loop reads CASSLVGLTTDTQYF. In DNA, the CDR3 is TGTGCCAGCAGCTTAGTGGGACTTACCACAGATACGCAGTATTTT. Full variable domain (missing parts from reference TRBV7-9 and TRBJ2-3): DTGVSQNPRHKITKRGQNVTFRCDPISEHNRLYWYRQTLGQGPEFLTYFQNEAQLEKSRLLSDRFSAERPKGSFSTLEIQRTEQGDSAMYLCASSLVGLTTDTQYFGPGTRLTVL.

V and J are TRBV10-3 and TRBJ2-2, with 9 nucleotides matching TRBD2. V gave up 3 bases and J gave up 3 bases; unmatched junction bases: 5. Germline V lookup: CDR1 ENHRY, CDR2 SYGVKD. The CDR3 contains 16 residues. CDR3 sequence (DNA): TGTGCCATCAGTGATGTAGCGGGGGACGACACCGGGGAGCTGTTTTTT. Residues: CAISDVAGDDTGELFF.

Comment on this clone: The junction differs from germline at one of its ends, possibly a read error. The V gene is TRBV7-2, the J gene TRBJ2-3; D perhaps matches TRBD2 (5 bases). The CDR3 is 12 amino acids. Germline CDR1 is SGHTA and CDR2 is FQGNSA. The CDR3 loop reads CASSPAVDKQYF. The CDR3 DNA reads as TGTGCCAGCAGCCCAGCGGTAGATAAGCAGTATTTT.

The rearrangement joins TRBV5-4 to TRBJ2-7; TRBD2 aligns across 7 bases. Germline CDR1 SGHNT, CDR2 YYREEE (reference sequence). The CDR3 runs to 12 residues. The V and J ends lost 4 bases and 5 bases, in that order; junction bases with no gene match: 3. The CDR3 region has the DNA TGTGCCAGCAGCGTCCTAGCGGACGAGCAGTACTTC. The encoded protein is CASSVLADEQYF.

The rearrangement joins TRBV18 to TRBJ1-2, with 12 nucleotides matching TRBD1. CDR3 length: 17 residues. Germline V lookup: CDR1 KGHSH, CDR2 LQKENI. With 3 bases clipped from V and 2 bases from J, the junction kept 7 bases outside the gene matches. CDR3 in amino acids: CASSPLGGTGGNYGYTF. CDR3 sequence (DNA): TGTGCCAGCTCACCCCTCGGTGGGACAGGGGGCAACTATGGCTACACCTTC.

The rearrangement joins TRBV6-4 to TRBJ2-1; TRBD2 might be the D (6 bases). Germline CDR1 reads MRHNA; CDR2 reads SNTAGT. CDR3 size: 15 residues. Trimming took off 3 bases at V and 8 bases at J, with 17 bases between the two ends. The CDR3 sequence: CASSERAGHGYEQFF. The CDR3 DNA reads as TGTGCCAGCAGTGAGAGAGCGGGTCATGGGTATGAGCAGTTCTTC.

This rearrangement joins TRBV5-1 to TRBJ2-7; perhaps TRBD1 as D (5 bases). Germline loops: CDR1 SGHRS, CDR2 YFSETQ. This CDR3 is 13 amino acids long. Trimming left V 5 bases short and J 4 bases short, with 13 bases between. The DNA for the CDR3 is TGCGCCAGCAGGCCACAGGAAAGATACGAGCAGTACTTC. It is translated as CASRPQERYEQYF.

The chain uses TRBV30 and TRBJ1-1; 7 positions match TRBD1. This CDR3 contains 15 residues. Trimming took 0 bases from V and 5 from J; bases not matched to a gene: 9. CDR1 and CDR2 (germline): GTSNPN, SVGIG (reference sequence). CDR3 in amino acids: CAWSVLRGPGTEAFF. DNA for the CDR3: TGTGCCTGGAGTGTACTGAGGGGGCCGGGAACTGAAGCTTTCTTT.